This T cell receptor beta chain was identified in a study of T-cell memory formation after mild COVID-19. The CDR3 runs to 13 residues. With V trimmed by 3 bases and J by 4 bases, 1 base remained unmatched. TCRdb re-called the 5' RACE reads through MiXCR, storing one row per CDR3 protein. This table holds roughly 450,000 distinct CDR3 sequences, 15% to 20% found once. The chain has TRBV12-3 or TRBV12-4 and TRBJ2-3; TRBD2 matches at 7 bases. The clonotype was recovered from an adult woman who had mild COVID-19 (a few samples of this study predate the infection). Cell type and time point are not known. Input material: PBMCs or a T cell subset sorted from them (not recorded which). CDR3 residues: CASSFRGADTQYF. CDR3 nucleotides: TGTGCCAGCAGTTTTCGGGGGGCAGATACGCAGTATTTT.